These 16 T cell receptor beta chains originate from one sample sequenced in a study of neurological immune-mediated disorders. TCRdb redid the calling of the 5' RACE reads with MiXCR, one entry per CDR3 protein. The sample holds 30,000 to 40,000 distinct CDR3 sequences, 3.5% to 4% seen once. The sample taken for sequencing was PBMCs. These receptors came from a man younger than 40 with multiple sclerosis.

The chain couples TRBV20-1 to TRBJ2-1; D unclear. The CDR3 consists of 12 residues. Germline V gene data show CDR1 as DFQATT and CDR2 as SNEGSKA (reference sequence). Deletions cut 6 bases from V and 10 bases from J, with 16 bases between. The CDR3 bases are TGCAGTGCCCTACAACCCTCTGACGAGCAGTTCTTC. This sequence encodes CSALQPSDEQFF.

As to this clonotype: This may arise from a read error, as a much more abundant clone is one base away. The rearrangement joins TRBV12-3 or TRBV12-4 to TRBJ1-5; no definite D call. This CDR3 comprises 12 residues. The CDR3 DNA reads TGTGCCAGCAGTTTATCTGGGCAGCCCCAGAATTTT. Protein: CASSLSGQPQNF.

This clonotype came up many times. CDR3: CASSDSGTGTEFF. CDR3 coding DNA: TGTGCCAGCAGTGACTCAGGGACAGGCACGGAATTCTTC. The rearrangement uses TRBV6-4 and TRBJ2-1; 8 nucleotides agree with TRBD1. CDR3 length: 13 residues. V trimming: 0 bases; J trimming: 16 bases; junction bases outside the gene matches: 8. From germline, CDR1 is MRHNA and CDR2 SNTAGT.

The V and J genes are TRBV20-1 and TRBJ2-1, with D perhaps being TRBD1 or TRBD2 (5 bases each). V was clipped by 4 bases and J by 8 bases, with 12 bases between them. Germline CDR1 DFQATT, CDR2 SNEGSKA (reference sequence). This CDR3 has 12 residues. Here the CDR3 reads CSAKKGPHEQFF. CDR3 in DNA: TGCAGTGCTAAGAAGGGACCCCATGAGCAGTTCTTC.

There are many counts of this clonotype. V usage is TRBV4-3 and J usage is TRBJ2-1; D gene unclear. Germline V gene sequence: CDR1 LGHNA, CDR2 YSLEER. CDR3 size: 16 residues. With 0 bases removed from V and 4 bases from J, the gap between germline ends came to 13 bases. CDR3 nucleotide sequence: TGCGCCAGCAGCCAAGATGGCAGCACACAATACAATGAGCAGTTCTTC. This codes for CASSQDGSTQYNEQFF.

At least ten counts were recorded for this clonotype. The J gene is TRBJ2-7, the V gene TRBV12-3 or TRBV12-4; either TRBD1 or TRBD2 may fit D (5 bases each). The germline V and J ends were trimmed by 6 bases and 6 bases, with 9 bases remaining between them. This CDR3 contains 11 residues. CDR3 sequence reads: CASRGPFEQYF. CDR3 in DNA: TGTGCCAGCAGGGGACCGTTCGAGCAGTACTTC.

This clonotype was detected ten times or more. This sequence joins TRBV20-1 and TRBJ2-3; 10 bases line up with TRBD1. With V trimmed by 1 base and J by 4 bases, 5 bases remained unmatched. CDR1 DFQATT and CDR2 SNEGSKA come from the germline V gene (reference sequence). The CDR3 runs 15 residues. The CDR3 loop reads CSARGPGQGSDTQYF. The CDR3 nucleotides read TGCAGTGCTAGAGGGCCGGGACAGGGGTCAGATACGCAGTATTTT.

This clonotype was seen a handful of times. V and J are TRBV5-1 and TRBJ2-4; 9 bases are shared with TRBD1. CDR1 and CDR2 (germline): SGHRS, YFSETQ. Trimming at V came to 6 bases and at J to 7 bases, leaving 8 bases not matched to a gene. This CDR3 contains 14 residues. In DNA, the CDR3 is TGCGCCAGCATGGATATCGGACAGGGGAACATTCAGTACTTC. Translating it yields CASMDIGQGNIQYF. Looking up the rest from reference TRBV5-1 and TRBJ2-4 gives the full variable domain: KAGVTQTPRYLIKTRGQQVTLSCSPISGHRSVSWYQQTPGQGLQFLFEYFSETQRNKGNFPGRFSGRQFSNSRSEMNVSTLELGDSALYLCASMDIGQGNIQYFGAGTRLSVL.

This clonotype was detected many times. V and J are TRBV30 and TRBJ2-1; TRBD2 might be the D (5 bases). This CDR3 has 14 amino acids. With 0 bases removed from V and 2 bases from J, the gap between germline ends came to 8 bases. Germline V gene data show CDR1 as GTSNPN and CDR2 as SVGIG (reference sequence). The CDR3 nucleotides read TGTGCCTGGAGTGTACTGGAGGCCTACAATGAGCAGTTCTTC. Its translation: CAWSVLEAYNEQFF.

Ten or more counts support this clonotype. The gene calls are TRBV4-2 and TRBJ1-3; D possibly corresponds to TRBD1 (6 bases). The CDR3 has 15 residues. Germline V gene data show CDR1 as LGHNA and CDR2 as YNFKEQ. V was shortened by 0 bases and J by 4 bases, with 10 bases between the two germline ends. CDR3 nucleotide sequence: TGTGCCAGCAGCCAAGATCTGGGGGCAGGAAACACCATATATTTT. It yields the protein CASSQDLGAGNTIYF.

This clonotype was detected many times. This chain joins TRBV20-1 and TRBJ2-5; 11 bases align to TRBD2. V dropped 6 bases and J dropped 2; count of bases not matched to a gene: 14. Looked up from germline, CDR1 is DFQATT and CDR2 is SNEGSKA (reference sequence). The CDR3 is made up of 17 amino acids. As DNA, the CDR3 is TGCAGTGCCCTTAGTCCGGGACTAGCGGTTGATCAAGAGACCCAGTACTTC. Its translation: CSALSPGLAVDQETQYF.

This clonotype was recorded a few times. The V and J genes are TRBV7-8 and TRBJ2-3, with a possible D match to TRBD2 (5 bases). V was trimmed by 4 bases and J by 3 bases, leaving 14 bases between them. The CDR3 runs to 15 residues. CDR1 and CDR2 from the germline V gene are SGHVS and FQNEAQ. CDR3 coding DNA: TGTGCCAGCAGCTCCTTAGCGAGTTTGACAGATACGCAGTATTTT. Amino acid sequence: CASSSLASLTDTQYF.

This clonotype was counted many times. V and J are TRBV5-6 and TRBJ1-2; the match to TRBD1 covers 9 bases. CDR1 is SGHDT, CDR2 YYEEEE, per germline. V gave up 4 bases and J gave up 8 bases; unmatched junction bases: 6. CDR3 length: 13 residues. CDR3 sequence reads: CASSGRDRAGYTF. CDR3 sequence (DNA): TGTGCCAGCAGCGGAAGGGACAGGGCCGGCTACACCTTC. The whole variable domain, filled in from reference TRBV5-6 and TRBJ1-2, reads DAGVTQSPTHLIKTRGQQVTLRCSPKSGHDTVSWYQQALGQGPQFIFQYYEEEERQRGNFPDRFSGHQFPNYSSELNVNALLLGDSALYLCASSGRDRAGYTFGSGTRLTVV.

This clonotype was observed at least ten times. The chain has TRBV12-3 or TRBV12-4 and TRBJ2-5; D tentatively reads TRBD1 or TRBD2 (5 bases each). V lost 1 base to trimming and J lost 5 bases, with 8 bases between them. This CDR3 is built from 13 residues. This CDR3 is CASSLVGVETQYF. CDR3 bases: TGTGCCAGCAGTTTAGTGGGGGTGGAGACCCAGTACTTC.

This clonotype was found many times. The chain employs TRBV3-1 and TRBJ2-1, with D unclear. This CDR3 contains 15 residues. The ends were cut back, 5 bases at V and 0 bases at J, with 11 bases in the middle. Germline V gene sequence: CDR1 LGHDT, CDR2 YNNKEL (reference sequence). This chain's CDR3 is CASSATVSSYNEQFF. CDR3 DNA: TGTGCCAGCAGCGCCACGGTTAGCTCCTACAATGAGCAGTTCTTC.

The genes are TRBV12-3 or TRBV12-4 and TRBJ1-1, with D tentatively TRBD1 (6 bases). The CDR3 extends over 21 amino acids. Deletions cut 5 bases from V and 4 bases from J, with 35 bases between. CDR3 DNA sequence: TGTGCCAGCAGTCTTACCGGCGGACGGCCTCGGACGGGTAAAGGGGGCACTGAAGCTTTCTTT. Amino acid sequence: CASSLTGGRPRTGKGGTEAFF.